The rows below give T cell receptor beta chains drawn from one sample of a study of RUNX1 and TCR beta rearrangement in T-cell leukemia. TCRdb re-called the PCR reads with MiXCR, one entry per CDR3 protein. Its table lists 1 distinct CDR3 sequence. Sequenced material: blood. These receptor sequences come from a male donor with T-cell acute lymphoblastic leukemia. Each CDR3 is given with its conserved first and last residue. Fields, in order: CDR3 length, J gene, V gene, CDR3 protein.

cdr3_length: 12; j_call: TRBJ2-2; v_call: TRBV8-2; cdr3_aa: CGDRANTGELFF